Each of the 32 T cell receptor beta chains below was sequenced from the same sample in a study of blood T cell repertoires in COVID-19 (dated by TCRdb to the early 2020s). To prepare the library, the immunoSEQ multiplex PCR assay was applied. Entries here come from immuneACCESS through TCRdb and include only in-frame sequences with V and J called. Some clones fail to appear in such tables; in the studies checked, an unresolved V gene covers under half of the shortfall, and the cause of the remainder is unknown. Counted in this sample were about 220,000 clones; 88% of them appeared once. Around 2.7% of the sample rests with the top ten. Sequencing input: PBMCs or T cells enriched from blood (not recorded which). The source is a woman in her twenties or thirties who had recovered from COVID-19.

The chain uses TRBV18 and TRBJ2-3; a possible D gene is TRBD1 (6 bases). Trimming removed 3 bases from V and 0 bases from J, with 10 bases in between. The CDR3 has 15 residues. Looked up from germline, CDR1 is KGHSH and CDR2 is LQKENI. This CDR3 reads CASSPGHRSTDTQYF. CDR3 in DNA: TGTGCCAGCTCACCGGGACACCGTAGCACAGATACGCAGTATTTT. The entire variable domain, with the rest obtained from reference TRBV18 and TRBJ2-3, is as follows: NAGVMQNPRHLVRRRGQEARLRCSPMKGHSHVYWYRQLPEEGLKFMVYLQKENIIDESGMPKERFSAEFPKEGPSILRIQQVVRGDSAAYFCASSPGHRSTDTQYFGPGTRLTVL.

The chain joins TRBV27 to TRBJ1-2, with D hard to call. The V and J ends lost 6 bases and 7 bases respectively, with 21 bases between them. Germline V gene sequence: CDR1 MNHEY, CDR2 SMNVEV (reference sequence). CDR3 length: 15 residues. Here the CDR3 reads CASSPQTGTRSGYTF. CDR3 nucleotide sequence: TGTGCCAGCAGCCCCCAGACGGGTACACGAAGTGGCTACACCTTC.

This CDR3 is CAEARGGLSYEQYF. DNA of the CDR3: TGTGCCGAAGCTCGTGGGGGCCTTTCCTACGAGCAGTACTTC. The V gene is TRBV3-1 (or the pseudogene TRBV3-2), the J gene TRBJ2-7; D possibly corresponds to TRBD1 (6 bases). Per germline, CDR1 LGHDT and CDR2 YNNKEL (reference sequence). V lost 11 bases, J lost 1 base, and 18 bases lay in between. The CDR3 extends over 14 amino acids.

The rearrangement links TRBV6-4 to TRBJ1-5; 8 bases line up with TRBD1. Germline-derived CDR1 and CDR2 are MRHNA and SNTAGT. The CDR3 spans 16 residues. V dropped 1 base and J dropped 3; count of bases not matched to a gene: 5. The CDR3 region is CASSDLVTGANQPQHF. Here the CDR3 DNA reads TGTGCCAGCAGTGACTTGGTGACAGGGGCCAATCAGCCCCAGCATTTT.

CDR3: CASSQEWGGTNEKLFF. CDR3 DNA sequence: TGTGCCAGCAGCCAAGAGTGGGGGGGGACTAATGAAAAACTGTTTTTT. The chain recombines TRBV4-2 with TRBJ1-4, with D perhaps TRBD1 (5 bases). CDR3 length: 16 residues. Looked up from germline, CDR1 is LGHNA and CDR2 is YNFKEQ. V lost 0 bases, J lost 2 bases, and 10 bases lay in between.

The chain recombines TRBV19 with TRBJ1-2, with 9 bases lining up with TRBD1. V trimming: 2 bases; J trimming: 5 bases; junction bases outside the gene matches: 6. The CDR3 runs 15 residues. CDR1 is LNHDA and CDR2 is SQIVND in the germline V gene (reference sequence). The CDR3 loop is CASSITGQGRYGYTF. As DNA, the CDR3 is TGTGCCAGTAGTATAACGGGACAGGGTCGGTATGGCTACACCTTC. Combining the CDR3 with reference TRBV19 and TRBJ1-2 gives the whole variable domain DGGITQSPKYLFRKEGQNVTLSCEQNLNHDAMYWYRQDPGQGLRLIYYSQIVNDFQKGDIAEGYSVSREKKESFPLTVTSAQKNPTAFYLCASSITGQGRYGYTFGSGTRLTVV.

The chain recombines TRBV6-4 with TRBJ1-1; the D is unclear. Trimming pared 7 bases from V and 1 base from J, leaving 10 bases between. The germline V gene has CDR1 MRHNA and CDR2 SNTAGT. The CDR3 is 13 amino acids. The CDR3 is CASKVGENTEAFF. CDR3 nucleotides: TGTGCCAGCAAGGTCGGGGAGAACACTGAAGCTTTCTTT.

The rearrangement uses TRBV19 and TRBJ1-5; D gene unclear. Between the trimmed V and J ends, which lost 4 bases and 0 bases, there was a span of 13 bases. The CDR3 sequence is 16 residues long. Germline V gene lookup returns CDR1 LNHDA and CDR2 SQIVND (reference sequence). The CDR3: CASSTPHIASNQPQHF. The DNA of the CDR3 is TGTGCCAGTAGTACCCCCCACATAGCTAGCAATCAGCCCCAGCATTTT.

CDR3 amino acids: CASSRLAGEQETQYF. For the CDR3, the DNA is TGTGCCAGCAGCCGACTAGCGGGGGAGCAAGAGACCCAGTACTTC. V usage is TRBV7-9 and J usage is TRBJ2-5; 12 positions match TRBD2. The CDR3 runs to 15 residues. V dropped 5 bases and J dropped 2; count of bases not matched to a gene: 3. Germline values: CDR1 SEHNR, CDR2 FQNEAQ (reference sequence).

This chain links TRBV27 with TRBJ2-3, with 9 nucleotides matching TRBD2. This CDR3 contains 15 residues. J gave up 4 bases and V 9 bases, and 11 bases lay outside the gene matches. Looked up from germline, CDR1 is MNHEY and CDR2 is SMNVEV (reference sequence). The CDR3: CASRVAGVDPDTQYF. The DNA for the CDR3 is TGTGCCAGTAGAGTAGCGGGGGTCGATCCAGATACGCAGTATTTT.

The genes are TRBV3-1 (or the pseudogene TRBV3-2) and TRBJ1-1; TRBD1 matches at 9 bases. Germline CDR1 LGHDT, CDR2 YNNKEL (reference sequence). The trim removed 4 bases at V and 10 bases at J, leaving 4 bases unmatched. The CDR3 has 12 amino acids. The CDR3 loop reads CASSRGDRVAFF. CDR3 nucleotide sequence: TGTGCCAGCAGCCGAGGGGACAGGGTAGCTTTCTTT.

The chain carries TRBV6-5 and TRBJ1-2; 9 bases are shared with TRBD1. The CDR3 runs to 12 residues. V was pared by 5 bases and J by 8 bases, with 3 bases of the junction left unmatched. Germline V gene lookup returns CDR1 MNHEY and CDR2 SVGAGI. In DNA form, the CDR3 reads TGTGCCAGCAGTCGGGACAGGGTCGGCTACACCTTC. The encoded protein is CASSRDRVGYTF.

The V and J genes are TRBV3-1 (or the pseudogene TRBV3-2) and TRBJ2-1, with 11 bases that match TRBD2. The CDR3 spans 15 residues. V trimming: 3 bases; J trimming: 4 bases; junction bases outside the gene matches: 2. Per germline, CDR1 LGHDT and CDR2 YNNKEL (reference sequence). CDR3 region: CASSQGLAEYNEQFF. The DNA for the CDR3 is TGTGCCAGCAGCCAGGGACTAGCGGAATACAATGAGCAGTTCTTC.

The chain carries TRBV19 and TRBJ1-5; D gene uncertain. This CDR3 has 13 residues. Germline values: CDR1 LNHDA, CDR2 SQIVND (reference sequence). The V end lost 8 bases, the J end lost 4 bases, and 12 bases lay between the germline ends. The CDR3 loop reads CASFWADNQPQHF. CDR3 nucleotide sequence: TGTGCCAGTTTTTGGGCTGATAATCAGCCCCAGCATTTT.

The chain joins TRBV18 to TRBJ1-4; D perhaps matches TRBD1 (6 bases). Looked up from germline, CDR1 is KGHSH and CDR2 is LQKENI. The CDR3 contains 15 residues. V was pared by 5 bases and J by 8 bases, with 18 bases between. DNA for the CDR3: TGTGCCAGCTCAACGGCCGGGGGGCGTAGGGAAAAACTGTTTTTT. Amino acids: CASSTAGGRREKLFF.

The chain is built from TRBV9 and TRBJ2-6; D remains unclear. The CDR3 length is 17 residues. CDR1 is SGDLS and CDR2 is YYNGEE in the germline V gene. The V end was cut by 2 bases, the J end by 1 base, with 13 bases between. The CDR3: CASSVDPQASGANVLTF. DNA of the CDR3: TGTGCCAGCAGCGTTGACCCTCAGGCATCTGGGGCCAACGTCCTGACTTTC.

This clone has more than one count but fewer than ten. The V gene is TRBV3-1 (or the pseudogene TRBV3-2), the J gene TRBJ1-5; D is perhaps TRBD1 (5 bases). Per the germline V gene, CDR1 is LGHDT and CDR2 is YNNKEL (reference sequence). Trimming shortened V by 1 base and J by 9 bases, and 16 bases separated the two germline ends. The CDR3 has 15 amino acids. As DNA, the CDR3 is TGTGCCAGCAGCCAAGGGGCGGGGCCGGGAGGGCCCCAGCATTTT. Translated: CASSQGAGPGGPQHF.

The V and J genes are TRBV5-1 and TRBJ1-6; 11 bases match TRBD1. Germline V gene data show CDR1 as SGHRS and CDR2 as YFSETQ. V gave up 4 bases and J gave up 7 bases; unmatched junction bases: 1. This CDR3 is built from 14 residues. CDR3: CASSGTGGNSPLHF. The CDR3 DNA follows: TGCGCCAGCAGCGGGACAGGGGGAAATTCACCCCTCCACTTT.

There are a few counts of this clone. This sequence joins TRBV9 and TRBJ1-3; D is undetermined. Germline CDR1 reads SGDLS; CDR2 reads YYNGEE. CDR3 length: 15 amino acids. V was clipped by 0 bases and J by 2 bases, with 9 bases between them. The CDR3 DNA sequence: TGTGCCAGCAGCGTAGCTCCAGGAACTGGAAACACCATATATTTT. Translated: CASSVAPGTGNTIYF.

This chain uses TRBV6-1 with TRBJ2-3; 10 nucleotides line up with TRBD2. Germline trimming cut 1 base from V and 1 base from J; bases unmatched to any gene: 5. CDR3 length: 17 amino acids. Looked up from germline, CDR1 is MNHNS and CDR2 is SASEGT. CDR3 region: CASSEDLLAGGTDTQYF. CDR3 DNA sequence: TGTGCCAGCAGTGAAGATCTGCTAGCGGGGGGCACAGATACGCAGTATTTT.

The chain combines TRBV19 with TRBJ2-3; 7 bases are shared with TRBD1. The V gene's germline CDR1 is LNHDA and CDR2 SQIVND (reference sequence). Trimming cost V 5 bases and J 6 bases; bases outside gene matches: 5. The length of the CDR3 is 13 residues. The CDR3 region is CASSLGGRDTQYF. For the CDR3, the DNA is TGTGCCAGTAGTTTAGGGGGCAGGGATACGCAGTATTTT. Together with reference TRBV19 and TRBJ2-3, the CDR3 gives the full variable domain: DGGITQSPKYLFRKEGQNVTLSCEQNLNHDAMYWYRQDPGQGLRLIYYSQIVNDFQKGDIAEGYSVSREKKESFPLTVTSAQKNPTAFYLCASSLGGRDTQYFGPGTRLTVL.

CDR3 loop: CASSFTANQPQHF. The CDR3 DNA sequence: TGTGCCAGCAGTTTTACCGCGAATCAGCCCCAGCATTTT. The chain links TRBV12-3 or TRBV12-4 to TRBJ1-5; D remains ambiguous. The germline V and J ends were trimmed by 3 bases and 4 bases, with 7 bases remaining between them. The CDR3 extends over 13 amino acids.

The J gene is TRBJ2-5, the V gene TRBV5-1; D may be TRBD1 (5 bases). Trimming removed 1 base at V and 4 bases at J, with 11 bases between. Germline V gene data show CDR1 as SGHRS and CDR2 as YFSETQ. The CDR3 is 14 residues long. CDR3 sequence: CASSLYRGGETQYF. The CDR3 coding sequence is TGCGCCAGCAGCTTGTATAGGGGCGGAGAGACCCAGTACTTC.

This clone was seen a handful of times. The gene calls are TRBV2 and TRBJ2-7, with 8 bases fitting TRBD1. The CDR3 is 17 residues long. The ends lost 2 bases at V and 5 bases at J; junction bases unmatched: 14. Germline V gives CDR1 SNHLY, CDR2 FYNNEI. DNA of the CDR3: TGTGCCAGCAGTGAACACACCTTCGACAGGGGTCACGACGAGCAGTACTTC. Translating gives CASSEHTFDRGHDEQYF.

This chain uses TRBV3-1 (or the pseudogene TRBV3-2) with TRBJ1-1; 9 bases line up with TRBD1. Germline CDR1 reads LGHDT; CDR2 reads YNNKEL (reference sequence). Germline trimming cut 4 bases from V and 0 bases from J; bases unmatched to any gene: 15. The CDR3 length is 19 residues. The CDR3 loop is CASSPLILPDRGLNTEAFF. CDR3 coding DNA: TGTGCCAGCAGCCCACTCATACTCCCCGACAGGGGGTTGAACACTGAAGCTTTCTTT.

The V gene is TRBV6-2 or TRBV6-3, the J gene TRBJ2-1; a weak D match, TRBD2 (7 bases). CDR1 and CDR2 (germline): MNHEY, SVGEGT. V was pared by 0 bases and J by 7 bases, with 16 bases between. CDR3 length: 16 amino acids. This CDR3 is CASSYSLGGGRNEQFF. CDR3 sequence (DNA): TGTGCCAGCAGTTACTCGTTAGGGGGGGGTCGGAATGAGCAGTTCTTC.

The chain links TRBV19 to TRBJ1-1, with 9 bases lining up with TRBD1. J lost 5 bases, V lost 5 bases, and 3 bases had no gene match. Germline V CDR1 and CDR2: LNHDA, SQIVND (reference sequence). The CDR3 has 13 amino acids. The CDR3 region has the DNA TGTGCCAGTAGTCCCGGGACAGGGACTGAAGCTTTCTTT. It yields the protein CASSPGTGTEAFF.

In this sample, this clone turned up once. The chain joins TRBV11-3 to TRBJ2-3; tentatively, D is TRBD2 (6 bases). The V gene's germline CDR1 is SGHNT and CDR2 YENEEA. With 1 base removed from V and 0 bases from J, the gap between germline ends came to 11 bases. The CDR3 totals 16 residues. The CDR3 DNA is TGTGCCAGCAGCTTAGGTCTGACTAGGAGCACAGATACGCAGTATTTT. It yields the protein CASSLGLTRSTDTQYF.

The chain links TRBV24-1 to TRBJ1-4, with a weak D call TRBD1 (5 bases). This CDR3 is 15 amino acids long. Trimming removed 9 bases at V and 8 bases at J, with 21 bases between. Germline CDR1 reads KGHDR; CDR2 reads SFDVKD. CDR3 amino acids: CATEVISRVGEKLFF. CDR3 in DNA: TGTGCCACCGAAGTAATTTCCAGGGTCGGGGAAAAACTGTTTTTT.

The CDR3 DNA follows: TGTGCCAGCAGCCAAGATCTTGGGACAGGGAGGAACGAGCAGTACTTC. Its translation: CASSQDLGTGRNEQYF. The chain is built from TRBV4-2 and TRBJ2-7; 9 nucleotides line up with TRBD1. The CDR3 runs 16 residues. The ends lost 0 bases at V and 5 bases at J; junction bases unmatched: 8. CDR1 is LGHNA and CDR2 is YNFKEQ in the germline V gene.

This chain connects TRBV19 to TRBJ1-6, with D unresolved. Trimming pared 1 base from V and 10 bases from J, leaving 8 bases between. CDR3 size: 13 residues. Germline V gene lookup returns CDR1 LNHDA and CDR2 SQIVND (reference sequence). This chain's CDR3 is CASSIGTGSPLHF. The CDR3 DNA reads as TGTGCCAGTAGTATAGGGACGGGGTCACCCCTCCACTTT. Complete variable domain (other parts from reference TRBV19 and TRBJ1-6): DGGITQSPKYLFRKEGQNVTLSCEQNLNHDAMYWYRQDPGQGLRLIYYSQIVNDFQKGDIAEGYSVSREKKESFPLTVTSAQKNPTAFYLCASSIGTGSPLHFGNGTRLTVT.

The chain links TRBV4-1 to TRBJ1-2; D is possibly TRBD1 (6 bases). The V and J ends lost 3 bases and 0 bases respectively, with 11 bases between them. The CDR3 contains 15 residues. CDR1 MGHRA and CDR2 YSYEKL come from the germline V gene. The CDR3 is CASSQEAGANYGYTF. As DNA, the CDR3 is TGCGCCAGCAGCCAGGAAGCAGGGGCTAACTATGGCTACACCTTC.